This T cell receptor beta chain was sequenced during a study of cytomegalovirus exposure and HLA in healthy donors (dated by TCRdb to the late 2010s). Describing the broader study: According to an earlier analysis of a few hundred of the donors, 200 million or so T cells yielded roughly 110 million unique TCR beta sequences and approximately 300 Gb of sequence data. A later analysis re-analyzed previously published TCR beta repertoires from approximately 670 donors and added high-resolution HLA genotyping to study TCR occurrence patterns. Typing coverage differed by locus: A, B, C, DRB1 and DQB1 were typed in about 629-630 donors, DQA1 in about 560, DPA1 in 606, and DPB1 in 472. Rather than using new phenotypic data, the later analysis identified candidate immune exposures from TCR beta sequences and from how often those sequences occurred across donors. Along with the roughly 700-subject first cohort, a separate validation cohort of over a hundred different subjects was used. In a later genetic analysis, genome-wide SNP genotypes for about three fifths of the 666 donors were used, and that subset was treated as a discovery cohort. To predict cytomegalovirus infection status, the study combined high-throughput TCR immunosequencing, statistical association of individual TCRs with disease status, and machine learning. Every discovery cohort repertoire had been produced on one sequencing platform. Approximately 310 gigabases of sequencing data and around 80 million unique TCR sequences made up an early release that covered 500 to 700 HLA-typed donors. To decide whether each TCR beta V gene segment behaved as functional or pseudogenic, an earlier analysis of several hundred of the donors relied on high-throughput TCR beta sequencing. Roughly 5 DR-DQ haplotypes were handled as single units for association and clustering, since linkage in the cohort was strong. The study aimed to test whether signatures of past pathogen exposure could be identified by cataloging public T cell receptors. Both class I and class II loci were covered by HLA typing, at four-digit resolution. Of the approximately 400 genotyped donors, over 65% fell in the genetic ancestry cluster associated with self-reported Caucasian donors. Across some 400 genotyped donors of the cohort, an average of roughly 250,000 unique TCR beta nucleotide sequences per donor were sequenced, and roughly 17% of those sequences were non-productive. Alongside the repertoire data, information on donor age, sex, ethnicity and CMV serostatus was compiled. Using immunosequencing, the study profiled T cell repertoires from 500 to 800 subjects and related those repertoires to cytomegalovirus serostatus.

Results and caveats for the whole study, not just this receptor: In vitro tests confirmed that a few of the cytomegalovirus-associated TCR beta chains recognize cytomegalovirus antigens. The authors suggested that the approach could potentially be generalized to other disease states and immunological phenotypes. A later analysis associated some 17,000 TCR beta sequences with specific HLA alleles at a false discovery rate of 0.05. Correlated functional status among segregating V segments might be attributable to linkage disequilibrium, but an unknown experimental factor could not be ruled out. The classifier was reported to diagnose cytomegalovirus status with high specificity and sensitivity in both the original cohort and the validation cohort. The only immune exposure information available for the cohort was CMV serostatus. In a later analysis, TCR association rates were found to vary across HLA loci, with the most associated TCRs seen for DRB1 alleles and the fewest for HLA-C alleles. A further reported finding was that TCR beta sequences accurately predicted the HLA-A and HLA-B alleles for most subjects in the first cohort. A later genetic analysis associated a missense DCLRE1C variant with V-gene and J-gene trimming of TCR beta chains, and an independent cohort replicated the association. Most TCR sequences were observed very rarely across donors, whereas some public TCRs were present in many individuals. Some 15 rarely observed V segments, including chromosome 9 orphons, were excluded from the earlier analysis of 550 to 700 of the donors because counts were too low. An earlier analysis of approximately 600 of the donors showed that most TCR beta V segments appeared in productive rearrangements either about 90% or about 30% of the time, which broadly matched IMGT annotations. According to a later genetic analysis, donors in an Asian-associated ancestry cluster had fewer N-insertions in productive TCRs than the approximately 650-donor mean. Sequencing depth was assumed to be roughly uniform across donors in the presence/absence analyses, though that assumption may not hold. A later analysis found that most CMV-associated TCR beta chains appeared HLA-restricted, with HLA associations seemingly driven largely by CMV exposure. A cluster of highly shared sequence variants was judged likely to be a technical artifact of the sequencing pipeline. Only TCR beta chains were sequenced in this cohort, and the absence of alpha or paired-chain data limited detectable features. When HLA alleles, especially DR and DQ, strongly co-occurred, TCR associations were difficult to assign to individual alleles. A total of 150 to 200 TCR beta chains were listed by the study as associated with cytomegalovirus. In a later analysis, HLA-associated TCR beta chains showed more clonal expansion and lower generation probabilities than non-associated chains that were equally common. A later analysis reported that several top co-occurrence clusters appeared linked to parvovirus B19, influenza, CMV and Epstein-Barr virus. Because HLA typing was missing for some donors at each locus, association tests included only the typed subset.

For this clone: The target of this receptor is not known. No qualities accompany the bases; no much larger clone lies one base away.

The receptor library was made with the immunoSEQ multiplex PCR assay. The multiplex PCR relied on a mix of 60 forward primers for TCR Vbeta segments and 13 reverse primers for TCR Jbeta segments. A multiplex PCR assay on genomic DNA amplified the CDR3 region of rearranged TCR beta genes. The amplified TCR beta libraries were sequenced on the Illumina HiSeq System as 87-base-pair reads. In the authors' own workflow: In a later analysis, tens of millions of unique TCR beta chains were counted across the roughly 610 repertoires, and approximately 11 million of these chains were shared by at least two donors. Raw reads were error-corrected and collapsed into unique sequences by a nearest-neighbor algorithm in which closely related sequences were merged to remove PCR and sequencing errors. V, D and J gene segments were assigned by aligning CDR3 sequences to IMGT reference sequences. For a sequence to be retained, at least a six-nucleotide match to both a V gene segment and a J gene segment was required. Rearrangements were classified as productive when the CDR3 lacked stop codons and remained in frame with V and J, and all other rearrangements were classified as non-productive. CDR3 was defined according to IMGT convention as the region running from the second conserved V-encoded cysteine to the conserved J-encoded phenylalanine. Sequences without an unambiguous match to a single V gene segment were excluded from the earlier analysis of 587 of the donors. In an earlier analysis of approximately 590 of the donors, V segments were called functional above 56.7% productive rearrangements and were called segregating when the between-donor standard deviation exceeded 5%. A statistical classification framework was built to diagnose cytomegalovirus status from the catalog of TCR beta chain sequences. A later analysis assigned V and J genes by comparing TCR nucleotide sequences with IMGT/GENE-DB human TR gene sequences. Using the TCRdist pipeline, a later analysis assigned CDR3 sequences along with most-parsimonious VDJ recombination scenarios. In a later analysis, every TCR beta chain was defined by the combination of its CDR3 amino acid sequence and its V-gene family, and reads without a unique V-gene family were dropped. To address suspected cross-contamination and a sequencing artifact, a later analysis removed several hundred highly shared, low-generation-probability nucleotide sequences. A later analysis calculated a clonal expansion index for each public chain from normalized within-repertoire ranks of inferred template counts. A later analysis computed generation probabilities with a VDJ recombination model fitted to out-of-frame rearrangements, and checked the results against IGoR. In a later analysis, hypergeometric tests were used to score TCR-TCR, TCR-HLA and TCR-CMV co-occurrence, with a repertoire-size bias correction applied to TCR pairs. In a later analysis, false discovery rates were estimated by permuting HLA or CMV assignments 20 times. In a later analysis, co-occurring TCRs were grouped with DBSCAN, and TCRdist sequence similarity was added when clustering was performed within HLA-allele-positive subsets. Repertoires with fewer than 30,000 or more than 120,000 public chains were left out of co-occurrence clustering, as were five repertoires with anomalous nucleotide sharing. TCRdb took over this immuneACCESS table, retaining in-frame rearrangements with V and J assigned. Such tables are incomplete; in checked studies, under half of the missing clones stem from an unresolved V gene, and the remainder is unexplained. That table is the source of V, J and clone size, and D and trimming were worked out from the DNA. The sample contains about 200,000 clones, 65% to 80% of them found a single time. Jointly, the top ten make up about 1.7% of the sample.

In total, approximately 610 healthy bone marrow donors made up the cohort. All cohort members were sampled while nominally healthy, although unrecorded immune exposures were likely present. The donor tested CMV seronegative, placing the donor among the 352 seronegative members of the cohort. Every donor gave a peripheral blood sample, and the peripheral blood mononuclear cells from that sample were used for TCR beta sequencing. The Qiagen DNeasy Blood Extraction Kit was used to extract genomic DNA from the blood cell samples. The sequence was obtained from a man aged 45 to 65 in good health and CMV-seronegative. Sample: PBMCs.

CDR3 sequence: CASSLKRDSLTYEQYF. The bases read TGTGCCAGCAGCCTTAAAAGAGACTCGTTAACCTACGAGCAGTACTTC. The sequence links TRBV9 to TRBJ2-7, with no confidently assigned D gene. The germline V gene provides CDR1 SGDLS and CDR2 YYNGEE. From its cysteine to its phenylalanine, the CDR3 spans 16 amino acids. This entry keeps only the CDR3 DNA: 48 bases, framed from base 1. The germline ends are 19 bases apart after V is trimmed by 4 bases and J by 2 bases.